Below are 23 T cell receptor beta chains sequenced from a single sample in a study of blood T cell repertoires in COVID-19. Profiling relied on immunoSEQ multiplex PCR, and the TCRdb table lists in-frame clones only, not all of them. This sample has 200,000 to 250,000 clones; about four fifths occur once, and the top ten carry 2.5% to 3.5%. The source material was peripheral blood. All receptors come from a man between 50 and 59 years old with active or convalescent COVID-19.

The chain combines TRBV6-1 with TRBJ1-2, with 8 bases fitting TRBD1. CDR1 is MNHNS, CDR2 SASEGT, per germline. Trimming at V came to 3 bases and at J to 4 bases, leaving 7 bases not matched to a gene. The CDR3 runs to 15 residues. CDR3 in DNA: TGTGCCAGCAGTGAGACAGGGGCCCCGGGCTATGGCTACACCTTC. Protein sequence: CASSETGAPGYGYTF.

The chain is built from TRBV7-9 and TRBJ2-5, with D unresolved. Germline CDR1 and CDR2: SEHNR and FQNEAQ (reference sequence). The CDR3 has 14 amino acids. V dropped 4 bases and J dropped 4 bases, with 13 bases sitting between them. This CDR3 is CASSSLIRVETQYF. CDR3 nucleotide sequence: TGTGCCAGCAGCTCCCTTATCCGGGTAGAGACCCAGTACTTC. Full variable domain (missing parts from reference TRBV7-9 and TRBJ2-5): DTGVSQNPRHKITKRGQNVTFRCDPISEHNRLYWYRQTLGQGPEFLTYFQNEAQLEKSRLLSDRFSAERPKGSFSTLEIQRTEQGDSAMYLCASSSLIRVETQYFGPGTRLLVL.

The V and J genes are TRBV18 and TRBJ1-2, with D perhaps matching TRBD1 (5 bases). Germline V gene sequence: CDR1 KGHSH, CDR2 LQKENI. The CDR3 contains 14 residues. Trimming shortened V by 3 bases and J by 5 bases, and 13 bases separated the two germline ends. The CDR3 loop reads CASSPAPEGYGYTF. In nucleotides, the CDR3 is TGTGCCAGCTCACCTGCCCCGGAGGGGTATGGCTACACCTTC.

The CDR3 protein is CSAGTSSYEQYF. CDR3 DNA sequence: TGCAGCGCCGGGACTAGCAGCTACGAGCAGTACTTC. The chain couples TRBV29-1 to TRBJ2-7; 9 nucleotides line up with TRBD2. Germline V lookup: CDR1 SQVTM, CDR2 ANQGSEA. With 7 bases clipped from V and 3 bases from J, the junction kept 4 bases outside the gene matches. The CDR3 runs to 12 residues.

This chain joins TRBV5-4 and TRBJ1-1; D gene ambiguous. Germline V gene lookup returns CDR1 SGHNT and CDR2 YYREEE (reference sequence). There are 14 residues in the CDR3. The V end lost 0 bases, the J end lost 4 bases, and 10 bases lay between the germline ends. The chain's CDR3 is CASSLVPGATEAFF. The CDR3 DNA is TGTGCCAGCAGCTTGGTCCCCGGAGCCACTGAAGCTTTCTTT.

This clone turned up a few times. The rearrangement uses TRBV19 and TRBJ1-5, with TRBD1 matching over 10 bases. Looked up from germline, CDR1 is LNHDA and CDR2 is SQIVND (reference sequence). The ends lost 3 bases at V and 5 bases at J; junction bases unmatched: 1. The CDR3 length is 14 residues. The CDR3, as DNA: TGTGCCAGTAGTATCGGGACAGGGGATCAGCCCCAGCATTTT. Translating gives CASSIGTGDQPQHF.

V usage is TRBV2 and J usage is TRBJ1-3; no clear D gene. Trimming took 1 base from V and 4 from J, leaving 5 bases between them. This CDR3 spans 13 amino acids. The V gene's germline CDR1 is SNHLY and CDR2 FYNNEI. CDR3 region: CASSEEEGNTIYF. The CDR3 nucleotides read TGTGCCAGCAGTGAAGAGGAGGGAAACACCATATATTTT. The variable domain in full, with the rest retrieved from reference TRBV2 and TRBJ1-3, is EPEVTQTPSHQVTQMGQEVILRCVPISNHLYFYWYRQILGQKVEFLVSFYNNEISEKSEIFDDQFSVERPDGSNFTLKIRSTKLEDSAMYFCASSEEEGNTIYFGEGSWLTVV.

CDR3 region: CASSFNRANYGYTF. CDR3 bases: TGTGCCAGCAGTTTCAACAGGGCTAACTATGGCTACACCTTC. The V gene is TRBV28, the J gene TRBJ1-2, with D possibly matching TRBD1 (6 bases). The germline V and J ends were trimmed by 3 bases and 0 bases, with 8 bases remaining between them. CDR1 and CDR2 from the germline V gene are MDHEN and SYDVKM. The CDR3 sequence is 14 residues long.

The chain uses TRBV2 and TRBJ2-7; 10 nucleotides align to TRBD1. Germline CDR1 reads SNHLY; CDR2 reads FYNNEI. Losses at the gene ends were 4 bases for V and 2 bases for J; bases not matched to a gene: 5. CDR3 length: 15 amino acids. CDR3 protein: CASSGQGAIAYEQYF. The CDR3 bases are TGTGCCAGCAGTGGACAGGGGGCAATCGCCTACGAGCAGTACTTC. Drawing the rest from reference TRBV2 and TRBJ2-7, the complete variable domain is EPEVTQTPSHQVTQMGQEVILRCVPISNHLYFYWYRQILGQKVEFLVSFYNNEISEKSEIFDDQFSVERPDGSNFTLKIRSTKLEDSAMYFCASSGQGAIAYEQYFGPGTRLTVT.

The chain couples TRBV4-2 to TRBJ1-6; 7 nucleotides align to TRBD1. Germline assignment: CDR1 LGHNA and CDR2 YNFKEQ. The trim removed 1 base at V and 7 bases at J, leaving 10 bases unmatched. The CDR3 is made up of 17 amino acids. The CDR3 region is CASSQVNGQVGNSPLHF. The CDR3 coding sequence is TGTGCCAGCAGCCAAGTAAATGGACAGGTGGGGAATTCACCCCTCCACTTT.

The J gene is TRBJ1-1, the V gene TRBV29-1; D may be TRBD1 (6 bases). The CDR3 length is 14 residues. V dropped 4 bases and J dropped 1 base, with 13 bases sitting between them. Germline assignment: CDR1 SQVTM and CDR2 ANQGSEA. The CDR3 sequence: CSVGEGHRNTEAFF. CDR3 nucleotides: TGCAGCGTTGGCGAGGGACACAGGAACACTGAAGCTTTCTTT.

This clone was seen just once. The rearrangement links TRBV30 to TRBJ1-1; D is uncertain. Germline V gives CDR1 GTSNPN, CDR2 SVGIG (reference sequence). With 7 bases removed from V and 0 bases from J, the gap between germline ends came to 21 bases. The CDR3 contains 16 residues. In nucleotides, the CDR3 is TGTGCCTCAGAGCGTGGAAACCCTTTTATGAACACTGAAGCTTTCTTT. Its translation is CASERGNPFMNTEAFF.

The chain employs TRBV6-5 and TRBJ2-7, with 8 nucleotides matching TRBD1. Trimming at V came to 2 bases and at J to 5 bases, leaving 2 bases not matched to a gene. The CDR3 spans 13 residues. In germline, CDR1 is MNHEY, CDR2 SVGAGI. This CDR3 reads CASSYPDRDEQYF. As DNA, the CDR3 is TGTGCCAGCAGTTACCCGGACAGGGACGAGCAGTACTTC.

The genes are TRBV20-1 and TRBJ2-5, with D possibly TRBD2 on 7 matching bases. The CDR3 length is 13 residues. CDR1 DFQATT and CDR2 SNEGSKA come from the germline V gene (reference sequence). Trimming pared 3 bases from V and 5 bases from J, leaving 13 bases between. CDR3 bases: TGCAGTGCTAGTTGGGGGGGGGCGGAGACCCAGTACTTC. This gives the protein CSASWGGAETQYF.

This chain connects TRBV28 to TRBJ1-1, with TRBD1 matching over 8 bases. This CDR3 is 16 amino acids long. The ends lost 8 bases at V and 4 bases at J; junction bases unmatched: 15. Germline CDR1 MDHEN, CDR2 SYDVKM. The CDR3 DNA sequence: TGTGCCAGCGAGGCAGGGGGCGCCCCGGGGGGCACTGAAGCTTTCTTT. Its protein is CASEAGGAPGGTEAFF.

This sequence joins TRBV5-1 and TRBJ1-1; maybe TRBD1 (5 bases). Germline CDR1 is SGHRS and CDR2 is YFSETQ. This CDR3 is 15 amino acids long. Trimming took off 0 bases at V and 0 bases at J, with 9 bases between the two ends. CDR3 residues: CASSLGQNMNTEAFF. The CDR3 bases are TGCGCCAGCAGCTTGGGACAGAACATGAACACTGAAGCTTTCTTT. Based on the CDR3 plus reference TRBV5-1 and TRBJ1-1, the full variable domain is KAGVTQTPRYLIKTRGQQVTLSCSPISGHRSVSWYQQTPGQGLQFLFEYFSETQRNKGNFPGRFSGRQFSNSRSEMNVSTLELGDSALYLCASSLGQNMNTEAFFGQGTRLTVV.

This sequence joins TRBV28 and TRBJ2-1; D is perhaps TRBD2 (6 bases). This CDR3 has 14 amino acids. Trimming took off 4 bases at V and 5 bases at J, with 12 bases between the two ends. Germline V lookup: CDR1 MDHEN, CDR2 SYDVKM. CDR3 protein: CASSSPGSNNEQFF. The CDR3 coding sequence is TGTGCCAGCAGTTCCCCCGGGAGTAACAATGAGCAGTTCTTC.

V usage is TRBV7-9 and J usage is TRBJ1-2, with TRBD1 as a possible D gene (5 bases). Germline CDR1 SEHNR, CDR2 FQNEAQ (reference sequence). The CDR3 covers 15 residues. Trimming cost V 5 bases and J 7 bases, with 20 bases left between them. The CDR3 DNA is TGTGCCAGCAGCAACCTTGCCGGGGGTCGGACTGGCTACACCTTC. Protein product: CASSNLAGGRTGYTF.

This chain uses TRBV19 with TRBJ1-6, with 7 bases that match TRBD1. V lost 7 bases to trimming and J lost 5 bases; unmatched junction nucleotides: 5. The germline CDR1 and CDR2 sequences are LNHDA and SQIVND (reference sequence). The CDR3 is 14 amino acids. CDR3 loop: CASKSRGHNSPLHF. Here the CDR3 DNA reads TGTGCCAGTAAGTCGAGGGGGCATAATTCACCCCTCCACTTT.

In its sample, this clone was seen a few times. The chain is built from TRBV18 and TRBJ2-3, with 7 bases matching TRBD1. V shed 1 base and J 4 bases; nucleotides not matched to a gene: 2. Germline V lookup: CDR1 KGHSH, CDR2 LQKENI. This CDR3 spans 14 amino acids. The DNA for the CDR3 is TGTGCCAGCTCACCACAGGGGGCCGCAGATACGCAGTATTTT. This gives the protein CASSPQGAADTQYF.

CDR3 residues: CASSTNTGELFF. Written as DNA, the CDR3 is TGTGCCAGCAGCACAAACACCGGGGAGCTGTTTTTT. J is TRBJ2-2 and V is TRBV7-8, with unresolved D. This CDR3 region has 12 residues. Between the trimmed V and J ends, which lost 5 bases and 2 bases, there was a span of 3 bases. Germline CDR1 SGHVS, CDR2 FQNEAQ. Full variable domain (rest looked up from reference TRBV7-8 and TRBJ2-2): GAGVSQSPRYKVAKRGQDVALRCDPISGHVSLFWYQQALGQGPEFLTYFQNEAQLDKSGLPSDRFFAERPEGSVSTLKIQRTQQEDSAVYLCASSTNTGELFFGEGSRLTVL.

A single count supports this clone. V usage is TRBV28 and J usage is TRBJ1-4; no clear D gene. Per the germline V gene, CDR1 is MDHEN and CDR2 is SYDVKM. V gave up 5 bases and J gave up 0 bases, with 13 bases separating them. The CDR3 totals 16 residues. The DNA for the CDR3 is TGTGCCAGCAGTATAACCGGGGTCACAACTAATGAAAAACTGTTTTTT. It yields the protein CASSITGVTTNEKLFF.

V gene TRBV5-1 combines with J gene TRBJ2-5; the match to TRBD2 covers 9 bases. V shed 3 bases and J 4 bases; nucleotides not matched to a gene: 4. The V gene's germline CDR1 is SGHRS and CDR2 YFSETQ. The CDR3 totals 14 residues. The CDR3 sequence: CASSSRAGGETQYF. CDR3 in DNA: TGCGCCAGCAGCTCTAGAGCGGGAGGAGAGACCCAGTACTTC.